The T cell receptor beta chain under discussion was sequenced for a study of siplizumab effects on memory and regulatory T cells. General study points: Mean Treg-derived proportions of mappable alloreactive CD4+ clones were approximately 69% for siplizumab and about 28% for controls.

As for this clone: Antigen: not known.

Method: immunoSEQ multiplex PCR; TCRdb's copy keeps in-frame clones and lacks some. The sample records about 100,000 clones, more than 85% being singletons. CDR3 length: 11 amino acids. V shed 5 bases and J shed 8 bases, with 9 bases lying between them. The germline V gene has CDR1 LNHDA and CDR2 SQIVND (reference sequence). The source material was CD4+ T cells sorted from blood. The chain links TRBV19 to TRBJ1-1; D is possibly TRBD1 (6 bases). The origin of this receptor is a human donor in good health. This CDR3 is CASSQGREAFF. CDR3 nucleotide sequence: TGTGCCAGTAGTCAGGGGAGGGAAGCTTTCTTT. Supplemented by reference TRBV19 and TRBJ1-1, the full variable domain reads DGGITQSPKYLFRKEGQNVTLSCEQNLNHDAMYWYRQDPGQGLRLIYYSQIVNDFQKGDIAEGYSVSREKKESFPLTVTSAQKNPTAFYLCASSQGREAFFGQGTRLTVV.